This T cell receptor (beta chain) was documented in a study of technical replicates of blood from four donors. TCRdb keeps only in-frame clones here, not all; method: immunoSEQ multiplex PCR. The repertoire has 68,000 or so clones, approximately 90% of them found once; the top ten carry 4.7%. Germline V lookup: CDR1 MNHNS, CDR2 SASEGT. CDR3 size: 13 residues. V was shortened by 8 bases and J by 1 base, with 11 bases between the two germline ends. The clonotype comes from a human donor in good health. Some clones in this sample may be carry-over from other donors' samples. The V call is TRBV6-1, the J call TRBJ2-5, with D possibly being TRBD1 (6 bases). The sequenced sample was PBMCs. The CDR3 DNA reads TGTGCCAGCGAAACAGGGAGCCAAGAGACCCAGTACTTC. As protein: CASETGSQETQYF.